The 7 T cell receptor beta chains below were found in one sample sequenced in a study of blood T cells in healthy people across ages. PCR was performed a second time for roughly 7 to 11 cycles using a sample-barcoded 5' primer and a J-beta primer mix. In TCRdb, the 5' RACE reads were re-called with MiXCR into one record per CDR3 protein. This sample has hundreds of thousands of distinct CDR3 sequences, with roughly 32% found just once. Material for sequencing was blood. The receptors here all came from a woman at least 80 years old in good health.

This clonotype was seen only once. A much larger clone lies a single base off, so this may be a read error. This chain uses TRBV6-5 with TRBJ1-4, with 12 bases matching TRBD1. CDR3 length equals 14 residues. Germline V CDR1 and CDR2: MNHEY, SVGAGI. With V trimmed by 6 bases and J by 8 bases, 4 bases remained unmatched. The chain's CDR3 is CASRRGQGAEKLFF. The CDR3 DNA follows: TGTGCCAGCAGGAGGGGACAGGGGGCCGAAAAACTGTTTTTT.

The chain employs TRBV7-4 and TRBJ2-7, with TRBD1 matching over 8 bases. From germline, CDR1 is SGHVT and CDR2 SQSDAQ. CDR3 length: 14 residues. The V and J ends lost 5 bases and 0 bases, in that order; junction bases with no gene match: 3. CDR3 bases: TGTGCCAGCAGCGCCACAGGGGGCTCCTACGAGCAGTACTTC. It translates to CASSATGGSYEQYF.

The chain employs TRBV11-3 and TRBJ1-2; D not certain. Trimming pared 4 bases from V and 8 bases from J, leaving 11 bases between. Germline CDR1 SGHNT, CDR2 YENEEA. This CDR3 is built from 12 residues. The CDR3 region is CASSSGIRGYTF. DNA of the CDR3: TGTGCCAGCAGCTCCGGAATCAGAGGCTACACCTTC.

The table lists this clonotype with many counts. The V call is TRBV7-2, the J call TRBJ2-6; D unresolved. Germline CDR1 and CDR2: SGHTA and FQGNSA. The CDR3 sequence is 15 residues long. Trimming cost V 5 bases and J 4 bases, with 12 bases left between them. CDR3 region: CASSPTRNGANVLTF. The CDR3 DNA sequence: TGTGCCAGCAGCCCGACACGGAACGGGGCCAACGTCCTGACTTTC.

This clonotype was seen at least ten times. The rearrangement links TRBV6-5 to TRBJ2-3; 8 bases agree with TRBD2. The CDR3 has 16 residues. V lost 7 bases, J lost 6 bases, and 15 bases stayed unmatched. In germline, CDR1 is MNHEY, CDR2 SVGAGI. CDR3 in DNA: TGTGCCAGCACCCCCTTGGGCGGGGGGTCCCGGGATACGCAGTATTTT. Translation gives CASTPLGGGSRDTQYF.

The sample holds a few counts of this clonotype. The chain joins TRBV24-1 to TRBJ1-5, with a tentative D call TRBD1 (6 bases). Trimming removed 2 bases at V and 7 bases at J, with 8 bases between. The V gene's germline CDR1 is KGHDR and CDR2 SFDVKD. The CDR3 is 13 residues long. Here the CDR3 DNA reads TGTGCCACCAGTGATTCAGGGGACCAGCCCCAGCATTTT. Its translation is CATSDSGDQPQHF.

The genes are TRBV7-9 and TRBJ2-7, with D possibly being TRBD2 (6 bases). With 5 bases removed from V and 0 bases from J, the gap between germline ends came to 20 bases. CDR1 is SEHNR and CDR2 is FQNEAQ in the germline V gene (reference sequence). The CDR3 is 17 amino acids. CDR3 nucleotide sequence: TGTGCCAGCAGCCAAAACGGCGGGGAGTCAACCTCCTACGAGCAGTACTTC. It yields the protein CASSQNGGESTSYEQYF.